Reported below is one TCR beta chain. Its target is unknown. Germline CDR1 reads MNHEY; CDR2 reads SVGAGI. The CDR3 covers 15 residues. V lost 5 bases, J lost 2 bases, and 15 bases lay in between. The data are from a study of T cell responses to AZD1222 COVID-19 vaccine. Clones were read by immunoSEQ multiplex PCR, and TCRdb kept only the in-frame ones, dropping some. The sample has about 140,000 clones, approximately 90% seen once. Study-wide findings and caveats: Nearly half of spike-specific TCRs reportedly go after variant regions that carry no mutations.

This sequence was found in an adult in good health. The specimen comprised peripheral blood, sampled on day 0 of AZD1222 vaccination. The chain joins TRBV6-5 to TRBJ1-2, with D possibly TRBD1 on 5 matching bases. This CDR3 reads CASSNPRDGNYGYTF. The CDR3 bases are TGTGCCAGCAGTAACCCCCGGGACGGAAACTATGGCTACACCTTC.